These 14 T cell receptor beta chains were all obtained from the same sample, sequenced in a study of glioma-infiltrating T cells after dendritic cell vaccination. Data came from immunoSEQ multiplex PCR; TCRdb stores just in-frame clones and leaves some out. Of fewer than 90,000 clones listed, about four fifths are singletons. As to time point: after dendritic cell vaccination, including at tumor progression/relapse. The material was blood, obtained after dendritic cell vaccination. Source of these receptors: a human donor with glioblastoma.

The rearrangement uses TRBV4-2 and TRBJ2-1, with 9 bases fitting TRBD1. The V segment lost 4 bases and the J segment 9 bases; nucleotides outside the gene matches: 10. Germline V gene sequence: CDR1 LGHNA, CDR2 YNFKEQ. This CDR3 comprises 15 residues. The CDR3 DNA reads as TGTGCCAGCAGCCCCCCCGGGACAGGGTTTGGTGAGCAGTTCTTC. Translating gives CASSPPGTGFGEQFF.

The chain combines TRBV10-3 with TRBJ1-1; possible D gene TRBD1, 5 bases. The germline V gene encodes CDR1 ENHRY and CDR2 SYGVKD. The CDR3 consists of 12 residues. Trimming cost V 3 bases and J 4 bases, with 6 bases left between them. CDR3 sequence: CAISDRATEAFF. Here the CDR3 DNA reads TGTGCCATCAGTGACAGGGCCACTGAAGCTTTCTTT.

This clone was detected a few times. The CDR3 DNA reads as TGCGCCAGCAGCCGGGGGGTGTGGGGGGGAGCCCAGCATTTT. Protein product: CASSRGVWGGAQHF. This rearrangement joins TRBV4-1 to TRBJ1-5; tentative D call: TRBD1 (5 bases). The V and J ends lost 4 bases and 11 bases respectively, with 18 bases between them. CDR3 length: 14 residues. The germline V gene has CDR1 MGHRA and CDR2 YSYEKL.

The V gene is TRBV5-1, the J gene TRBJ2-2; 9 nucleotides align to TRBD1. V lost 4 bases and J lost 5; bases outside the gene matches: 6. The V gene's germline CDR1 is SGHRS and CDR2 YFSETQ. The CDR3 runs 15 residues. The CDR3 region is CASSRQGDATGELFF. The CDR3 bases are TGCGCCAGCAGCAGACAGGGGGATGCTACCGGGGAGCTGTTTTTT.

V gene TRBV7-9 combines with J gene TRBJ1-5; TRBD1 is a possible D gene (5 bases). The V end was cut by 1 base, the J end by 7 bases, with 14 bases between. CDR1 is SEHNR, CDR2 FQNEAQ, per germline (reference sequence). The CDR3 contains 15 residues. The DNA of the CDR3 is TGTGCCAGCAGCTTAGGAGTGTCGGGGGTGCAGCCCCAGCATTTT. It codes for CASSLGVSGVQPQHF. The complete variable domain, with remaining parts taken from reference TRBV7-9 and TRBJ1-5, reads DTGVSQNPRHKITKRGQNVTFRCDPISEHNRLYWYRQTLGQGPEFLTYFQNEAQLEKSRLLSDRFSAERPKGSFSTLEIQRTEQGDSAMYLCASSLGVSGVQPQHFGDGTRLSIL.

As DNA, the CDR3 is TGTGCCAGCAGCCCGGGACAGGGGGGCCTGATTAATTCACCCCTCCACTTT. Translating gives CASSPGQGGLINSPLHF. V gene TRBV9 combines with J gene TRBJ1-6; 11 positions match TRBD1. The junction had 9 bases not matched to a gene; V was cut back by 4 bases and J by 6 bases. Germline V gene sequence: CDR1 SGDLS, CDR2 YYNGEE. The CDR3 has 17 amino acids. Drawing the rest from reference TRBV9 and TRBJ1-6, the complete variable domain is DSGVTQTPKHLITATGQRVTLRCSPRSGDLSVYWYQQSLDQGLQFLIQYYNGEERAKGNILERFSAQQFPDLHSELNLSSLELGDSALYFCASSPGQGGLINSPLHFGNGTRLTVT.

This clone was picked up a small number of times. The CDR3 DNA follows: TGTGCCAGTAGTATCCAGGGTCAGAACACTGAAGCTTTCTTT. Amino acid sequence: CASSIQGQNTEAFF. The chain uses TRBV19 and TRBJ1-1; D might be TRBD1 (5 bases). V dropped 3 bases and J dropped 1 base, with 9 bases sitting between them. The CDR3 is made up of 14 amino acids. Germline CDR1 LNHDA, CDR2 SQIVND (reference sequence).

The genes are TRBV7-8 and TRBJ2-5; D ambiguous. Trimming pared 1 base from V and 8 bases from J, leaving 17 bases between. This CDR3 has 15 amino acids. CDR1 is SGHVS, CDR2 FQNEAQ, per germline. CDR3 amino acids: CASSLGRSYKRTQYF. In nucleotides, the CDR3 is TGTGCCAGCAGCTTAGGACGGAGTTATAAGAGAACCCAGTACTTC.

The chain combines TRBV15 with TRBJ1-3, with D tentatively TRBD1 (6 bases). Germline CDR1 LNHNV, CDR2 YYDKDF (reference sequence). This CDR3 has 15 amino acids. V lost 4 bases to trimming and J lost 0 bases, with 10 bases between them. In DNA, the CDR3 is TGTGCCACCAGCAAGGACAGCTTCTCTGGAAACACCATATATTTT. Protein product: CATSKDSFSGNTIYF.

The J gene is TRBJ1-1, the V gene TRBV5-6, with 9 bases identical to TRBD1. The CDR3 totals 17 residues. Trimming took 6 bases from V and 3 from J; bases not matched to a gene: 15. The germline V gene encodes CDR1 SGHDT and CDR2 YYEEEE. The CDR3 coding sequence is TGTGCCAGCACCTCGTTAAGGACAGGGGTCTCCCACACTGAAGCTTTCTTT. Encoded protein: CASTSLRTGVSHTEAFF.

This clone was seen just once. This chain connects TRBV9 to TRBJ2-1, with 8 bases identical to TRBD1. Losses at the gene ends were 3 bases for V and 4 bases for J; bases not matched to a gene: 6. From germline, CDR1 is SGDLS and CDR2 YYNGEE. The CDR3 is 15 residues long. DNA of the CDR3: TGTGCCAGCAGCGACCGGGACAGGCCATACAATGAGCAGTTCTTC. Translation gives CASSDRDRPYNEQFF.

CDR3 sequence: CASKEPQLNEKLFF. CDR3 nucleotide sequence: TGTGCCAGCAAGGAACCACAGCTTAATGAAAAACTGTTTTTT. This chain joins TRBV6-1 and TRBJ1-4; D gene uncertain. Germline CDR1 is MNHNS and CDR2 is SASEGT. The CDR3 sequence is 14 residues long. The V gene lost 7 bases and the J gene lost 4 bases, with 13 bases spanning the gap.

This clone appeared a few times. The chain uses TRBV2 and TRBJ2-3; no clear D gene. There are 11 residues in the CDR3. The V gene lost 6 bases and the J gene lost 6 bases, with 7 bases spanning the gap. The germline V gene has CDR1 SNHLY and CDR2 FYNNEI. CDR3 in amino acids: CASSVLDTQYF. The CDR3 DNA follows: TGTGCCAGCAGCGTCCTTGATACGCAGTATTTT.

The chain joins TRBV14 to TRBJ1-2, with TRBD1 matching over 8 bases. After removal of 2 bases from V and 5 bases from J, the junction contained 7 bases not matched to a gene. There are 15 residues in the CDR3. Germline assignment: CDR1 SGHDN and CDR2 FVKESK. The CDR3 loop is CASSQSGTGGYGYTF. The CDR3 coding sequence is TGTGCCAGCAGCCAATCCGGGACAGGAGGTTATGGCTACACCTTC.